The 10 T cell receptor beta chains in this list originate from one sample, sequenced in a study of human T cells and chemical hapten exposure. Time point here: healthy volunteer bleed at 6 weeks. Unfractionated whole blood was the source of the extracted total RNA. MiXCR, run by TCRdb on the RACE reads, gives a single entry per CDR3 protein. The sample lists roughly 71,000 distinct CDR3 sequences, around 6.3% seen once, with 3% to 4% in the top ten. The sample taken for sequencing was whole blood. All receptors come from a female donor in good health. Some clones in this sample may be carry-over from other donors' samples.

This clonotype has just a few counts. The chain recombines TRBV12-3 or TRBV12-4 with TRBJ2-4; weak D call: TRBD2 (6 bases). Between the trimmed V and J ends, which lost 5 bases and 0 bases, there was a span of 8 bases. The CDR3 consists of 14 residues. The CDR3 nucleotides read TGTGCCAGCAGTACCGGGGGAGCCAAAAACATTCAGTACTTC. Amino acid sequence: CASSTGGAKNIQYF.

This clonotype showed up many times. The chain joins TRBV5-1 to TRBJ1-1; maybe TRBD1 (5 bases). This CDR3 has 15 residues. Per germline, CDR1 SGHRS and CDR2 YFSETQ. Trimming removed 0 bases at V and 4 bases at J, with 13 bases between. The CDR3 region is CASSLGPREVTEAFF. CDR3 DNA sequence: TGCGCCAGCAGCTTGGGACCCAGGGAGGTCACTGAAGCTTTCTTT.

This clonotype has only a few counts. V is TRBV6-2 or TRBV6-3 and J is TRBJ1-1, with TRBD1 matching over 8 bases. The CDR3 has 13 amino acids. Germline-derived CDR1 and CDR2 are MNHEY and SVGEGT. The V gene end was trimmed by 5 bases and the J gene end by 3 bases; junction bases not matched to a gene: 2. Here the CDR3 DNA reads TGTGCCAGCAGTCAGGGGGCGCACACTGAAGCTTTCTTT. Translation gives CASSQGAHTEAFF.

This clonotype has more than one count but fewer than ten. The chain carries TRBV7-2 and TRBJ2-3; D is possibly TRBD1 (5 bases). Germline CDR1 reads SGHTA; CDR2 reads FQGNSA. V was clipped by 8 bases and J by 0 bases, with 12 bases between them. The CDR3 covers 14 residues. As DNA, the CDR3 is TGTGCCAGCGGCCTGGGGCAGAGCACAGATACGCAGTATTTT. Translated: CASGLGQSTDTQYF.

This clonotype was seen at least ten times. The chain joins TRBV28 to TRBJ2-7; D not resolved. The CDR3 runs to 13 residues. V lost 1 base to trimming and J lost 3 bases, with 7 bases between them. CDR1 and CDR2 (germline): MDHEN, SYDVKM. The CDR3 here is CASSLLARYEQYF. CDR3 coding DNA: TGTGCCAGCAGTTTATTGGCCCGCTACGAGCAGTACTTC.

This clonotype was seen ten or more times. The chain couples TRBV28 to TRBJ1-1; D might be TRBD1 (5 bases). The germline V and J ends were trimmed by 6 bases and 1 base, with 12 bases remaining between them. The CDR3 extends over 14 amino acids. The germline CDR1 and CDR2 sequences are MDHEN and SYDVKM. Here the CDR3 reads CASRDGGGNTEAFF. Here the CDR3 DNA reads TGTGCCAGCAGGGACGGTGGGGGGAACACTGAAGCTTTCTTT.

This clonotype was detected ten times or more. The chain combines TRBV29-1 with TRBJ1-1; a weak D match, TRBD1 (5 bases). The ends were cut back, 6 bases at V and 4 bases at J, with 18 bases in the middle. The CDR3 sequence is 14 residues long. In germline, CDR1 is SQVTM, CDR2 ANQGSEA. DNA of the CDR3: TGCAGCGTAGCTACCAGGGTTTTCCCCACTGAAGCTTTCTTT. It yields the protein CSVATRVFPTEAFF.

This clonotype has only a few counts. This chain joins TRBV7-9 and TRBJ2-5; D assignment may be TRBD1 or TRBD2 (7 bases each). There are 14 residues in the CDR3. The V and J ends lost 2 bases and 4 bases respectively, with 11 bases between them. CDR1 is SEHNR, CDR2 FQNEAQ, per germline (reference sequence). The CDR3, as DNA: TGTGCCAGCAGCTTACTCAGGGGGGGAGAGACCCAGTACTTC. Encoded protein: CASSLLRGGETQYF.

This clonotype was seen at least ten times. The V and J genes are TRBV28 and TRBJ1-1; the D gene is possibly TRBD1 (5 bases). V lost 7 bases, J lost 1 base, and 7 bases lay in between. The CDR3 is 12 amino acids. The germline gives CDR1 MDHEN, CDR2 SYDVKM. The CDR3 region is CASIGANTEAFF. In DNA, the CDR3 is TGTGCCAGCATAGGGGCGAACACTGAAGCTTTCTTT.

The CDR3 region has the DNA TGTGCCAGCAGTTTCCCCTCCGGCGGTGAAGCTTTCTTT. Amino acid sequence: CASSFPSGGEAFF. The chain has TRBV12-3 or TRBV12-4 and TRBJ1-1; D unresolved. The CDR3 runs 13 residues. The V end was cut by 3 bases, the J end by 7 bases, with 12 bases between.